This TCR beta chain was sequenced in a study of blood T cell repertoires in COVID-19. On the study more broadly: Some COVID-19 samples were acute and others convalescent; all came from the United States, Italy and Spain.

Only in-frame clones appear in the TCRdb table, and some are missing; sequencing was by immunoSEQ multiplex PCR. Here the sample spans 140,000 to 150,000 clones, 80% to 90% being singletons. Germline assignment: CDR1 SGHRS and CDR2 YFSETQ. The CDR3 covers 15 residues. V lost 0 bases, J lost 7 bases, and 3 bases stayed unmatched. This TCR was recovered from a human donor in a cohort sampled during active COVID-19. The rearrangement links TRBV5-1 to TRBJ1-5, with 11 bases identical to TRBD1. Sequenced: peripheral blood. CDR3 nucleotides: TGCGCCAGCAGCTTGGGGACAGGGGGCGGACAGCCCCAGCATTTT. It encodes CASSLGTGGGQPQHF.